The following is a T cell receptor (beta chain) sequence with its context. TCRdb reanalysed the RT-PCR reads using MiXCR and keeps one entry per CDR3 protein. This sample has fewer than 800,000 distinct CDR3 sequences, with 14% found just once. The CDR3 sequence is 15 residues long. V shed 4 bases and J shed 4 bases, with 14 bases lying between them. Germline V gene sequence: CDR1 SNHLY, CDR2 FYNNEI. The chain has TRBV2 and TRBJ2-1; D unclear. This receptor was obtained from a female donor in good health, serving as a healthy control. The sample was memory CD4+ T cells from blood. The CDR3 DNA reads as TGTGCCAGCAGTGTTTATTTAGTGGGTTACAATGAGCAGTTCTTC. Protein product: CASSVYLVGYNEQFF.